These 27 T cell receptor beta chains were all obtained from the same sample, sequenced in a study of T cell changes during pregnancy in multiple sclerosis. Measured with immunoSEQ multiplex PCR; TCRdb has only the in-frame clones, and not every one. The table includes roughly 110,000 clones, just under 95% detected once. The sample in question was peripheral blood, obtained in the third trimester of pregnancy. The receptor source for this set is a female donor in good health, enrolled as a control in a pregnancy study.

This rearrangement joins TRBV18 to TRBJ2-7; 12 positions agree with TRBD1. The V and J ends lost 5 bases and 1 base, in that order; junction bases with no gene match: 9. Germline lookup yields CDR1 KGHSH and CDR2 LQKENI. The CDR3 extends over 17 amino acids. CDR3 DNA sequence: TGTGCCAGCTCATCAGGGACAGGGGGCCCGAAATCCTACGAGCAGTACTTC. This gives the protein CASSSGTGGPKSYEQYF.

The V gene is TRBV15, the J gene TRBJ1-5, with D maybe TRBD1 (5 bases). Trimming pared 3 bases from V and 6 bases from J, leaving 24 bases between. Germline CDR1 reads LNHNV; CDR2 reads YYDKDF (reference sequence). CDR3 size: 18 residues. CDR3 protein: CATSSPPGFRGTFQPQHF. The CDR3, as DNA: TGTGCCACCAGCAGTCCACCGGGATTTCGAGGGACTTTTCAGCCCCAGCATTTT.

The rearrangement uses TRBV7-9 and TRBJ1-5; D ambiguous. This CDR3 region has 15 residues. Trimming removed 5 bases at V and 4 bases at J, with 15 bases between. Germline V gives CDR1 SEHNR, CDR2 FQNEAQ (reference sequence). CDR3 nucleotides: TGTGCCAGCAGCCCCGGACTGACGGGGAATCAGCCCCAGCATTTT. Its translation is CASSPGLTGNQPQHF.

The chain links TRBV29-1 to TRBJ2-1; perhaps TRBD2 as D (5 bases). Germline CDR1 and CDR2: SQVTM and ANQGSEA. Between the trimmed V and J ends, which lost 1 base and 0 bases, there was a span of 13 bases. This CDR3 is built from 16 residues. CDR3 nucleotide sequence: TGCAGCGTTGAAGGGTATTCGGGGAGCTCCTACAATGAGCAGTTCTTC. Protein sequence: CSVEGYSGSSYNEQFF.

The V call is TRBV7-9, the J call TRBJ1-1, with TRBD1 identical over 8 bases. The CDR3 sequence is 13 residues long. Trimming removed 3 bases from V and 4 bases from J; junction bases left unmatched: 1. Germline V lookup: CDR1 SEHNR, CDR2 FQNEAQ (reference sequence). DNA of the CDR3: TGTGCCAGCAGCTTCGGACAGGGCACTGAAGCTTTCTTT. Protein sequence: CASSFGQGTEAFF.

The rearrangement uses TRBV6-5 and TRBJ1-1; the D gene is possibly TRBD1 (5 bases). The CDR3 is 14 residues long. Germline V gene sequence: CDR1 MNHEY, CDR2 SVGAGI. V was cut by 6 bases and J by 0 bases, with 11 bases left in between. The CDR3 sequence is CASSTGGLNTEAFF. In nucleotides, the CDR3 is TGTGCCAGCAGCACCGGGGGATTGAACACTGAAGCTTTCTTT.

This chain links TRBV2 with TRBJ2-7, with 7 positions matching TRBD2. The CDR3 is 15 residues long. V shed 2 bases and J 6 bases; nucleotides not matched to a gene: 10. Per the germline V gene, CDR1 is SNHLY and CDR2 is FYNNEI. The CDR3 bases are TGTGCCAGCAGTGAATGGCAACGACTAGCCGGCGAGCAGTACTTC. It encodes CASSEWQRLAGEQYF. Drawing the rest from reference TRBV2 and TRBJ2-7, the complete variable domain is EPEVTQTPSHQVTQMGQEVILRCVPISNHLYFYWYRQILGQKVEFLVSFYNNEISEKSEIFDDQFSVERPDGSNFTLKIRSTKLEDSAMYFCASSEWQRLAGEQYFGPGTRLTVT.

The chain's CDR3 is CASSPSAGRDEQFF. CDR3 nucleotide sequence: TGTGCCAGCAGCCCCTCGGCAGGGAGGGATGAGCAGTTCTTC. This chain joins TRBV5-6 and TRBJ2-1, with 7 bases aligning to TRBD2. The CDR3 extends over 14 amino acids. After removal of 4 bases from V and 8 bases from J, the junction contained 9 bases not matched to a gene. Germline loops: CDR1 SGHDT, CDR2 YYEEEE.

The chain couples TRBV10-2 to TRBJ1-5; no definite D call. The CDR3 extends over 16 amino acids. The V gene lost 7 bases and the J gene lost 0 bases, with 16 bases spanning the gap. Germline V gene sequence: CDR1 WSHSY, CDR2 SAAADI. CDR3: CASTEGNFISNQPQHF. The CDR3 DNA sequence: TGCGCCAGCACAGAGGGCAACTTTATTAGCAATCAGCCCCAGCATTTT.

This clone was counted a few times. The chain carries TRBV21-1 and TRBJ1-1; the table's D call TRBD1 went unverified against the DNA. TRBV21-1 is deemed a pseudogene. This CDR3 is built from 14 residues. The CDR3 bases are TGTGCCAGCAGCAAGGACAATCGGTACACTGAAGCTTTCTTT. This encodes CASSKDNRYTEAFF.

This clone was picked up one time. No conserved phenylalanine or tryptophan ends this CDR3, so it is likely a read error. The DNA is left out, because the CDR3 cannot be placed on it with certainty; the CDR3 is given as TCRdb lists it. The chain employs TRBV2 and TRBJ2-7; TRBD1, the table's D call, lacks a check against the DNA. In germline, CDR1 is SNHLY, CDR2 FYNNEI. A total of 11 residues make up the CDR3, ends included. CDR3 loop: CASSDRTSPSI.

This chain uses TRBV5-1 with TRBJ1-1; no clear D. Trimming removed 0 bases at V and 1 base at J, with 4 bases between. The germline V gene has CDR1 SGHRS and CDR2 YFSETQ. The CDR3 totals 13 residues. This CDR3 is CASSLVRNTEAFF. CDR3 DNA sequence: TGCGCCAGCAGCTTGGTGAGGAACACTGAAGCTTTCTTT.

The chain uses TRBV4-3 and TRBJ1-5, with 11 bases lining up with TRBD1. Germline trimming cut 0 bases from V and 4 bases from J; bases unmatched to any gene: 8. This CDR3 comprises 18 residues. From germline, CDR1 is LGHNA and CDR2 YSLEER. This CDR3 reads CASSQDRGTGGPNQPQHF. CDR3 coding DNA: TGCGCCAGCAGCCAAGATAGAGGGACAGGGGGACCGAATCAGCCCCAGCATTTT.

The chain uses TRBV5-4 and TRBJ2-2; possible D gene TRBD1, 6 bases. CDR3 length equals 13 residues. The germline CDR1 and CDR2 sequences are SGHNT and YYREEE (reference sequence). V was cut by 3 bases and J by 5 bases, with 8 bases left in between. CDR3 DNA: TGTGCCAGCAGCTCGCAGGGGACCGGGGAGCTGTTTTTT. It translates to CASSSQGTGELFF.

To note about this clone: Other DNA sequences within the sample encode an identical CDR3. This chain joins TRBV4-1 and TRBJ2-7; 9 bases are a match to TRBD1. After removal of 5 bases from V and 6 bases from J, the junction contained 14 bases not matched to a gene. There are 16 residues in the CDR3. The germline CDR1 and CDR2 sequences are MGHRA and YSYEKL. The CDR3 nucleotides read TGCGCCAGCAGCACCCTCTCCGGGACAGGGCCCGGCGAGCAGTACTTC. Translation: CASSTLSGTGPGEQYF.

This clone occurred once. J is TRBJ2-1 and V is TRBV7-9, with 9 nucleotides matching TRBD1. Germline trimming cut 3 bases from V and 5 bases from J; bases unmatched to any gene: 11. The germline V gene encodes CDR1 SEHNR and CDR2 FQNEAQ (reference sequence). The CDR3 consists of 17 residues. The CDR3: CASSFFAGTGQHNEQFF. The DNA for the CDR3 is TGTGCCAGCAGCTTTTTCGCCGGGACAGGGCAACACAATGAGCAGTTCTTC. The full variable domain, with the rest looked up from reference TRBV7-9 and TRBJ2-1, is DTGVSQNPRHKITKRGQNVTFRCDPISEHNRLYWYRQTLGQGPEFLTYFQNEAQLEKSRLLSDRFSAERPKGSFSTLEIQRTEQGDSAMYLCASSFFAGTGQHNEQFFGPGTRLTVL.

The chain recombines TRBV27 with TRBJ2-3; perhaps TRBD2 as D (5 bases). The CDR3 length is 16 residues. Trimming took 4 bases from V and 7 from J, leaving 21 bases between them. From germline, CDR1 is MNHEY and CDR2 SMNVEV (reference sequence). The CDR3 reads CASSSPVARSRHTQYF. CDR3 in DNA: TGTGCCAGCAGTTCCCCCGTAGCGCGGTCAAGGCATACGCAGTATTTT.

The V and J genes are TRBV6-1 and TRBJ1-1; TRBD1 might be the D (5 bases). The V end lost 6 bases, the J end lost 7 bases, and 12 bases lay between the germline ends. This CDR3 spans 12 amino acids. The germline CDR1 and CDR2 sequences are MNHNS and SASEGT. CDR3 amino acids: CASRPDTVEAFF. The CDR3 coding sequence is TGTGCCAGCAGGCCGGACACCGTTGAAGCTTTCTTT.

This clone has a single count. The gene calls are TRBV11-2 and TRBJ2-3; D is possibly TRBD2 (5 bases). The CDR3 totals 14 residues. Trimming took off 2 bases at V and 6 bases at J, with 12 bases between the two ends. The V gene's germline CDR1 is SGHAT and CDR2 FQNNGV. CDR3 nucleotide sequence: TGTGCCAGCAGCTTACTAGCTTTTCTTGATACGCAGTATTTT. It is translated as CASSLLAFLDTQYF.

J is TRBJ2-5 and V is TRBV11-3; TRBD1 matches at 7 bases. Trimming removed 1 base from V and 7 bases from J; junction bases left unmatched: 12. Germline V gives CDR1 SGHNT, CDR2 YENEEA. The CDR3 is 16 amino acids. The CDR3 sequence: CASSLGPPGTAGTQYF. The CDR3 nucleotides are TGTGCCAGCAGCTTAGGCCCCCCCGGGACAGCAGGGACCCAGTACTTC.

V is TRBV7-8 and J is TRBJ2-5; TRBD1 matches 8 bases. This CDR3 comprises 14 residues. After removal of 7 bases from V and 7 bases from J, the junction contained 11 bases not matched to a gene. Germline CDR1 reads SGHVS; CDR2 reads FQNEAQ. CDR3 residues: CASTLSRGLRTQYF. The CDR3 DNA follows: TGTGCCAGCACCCTCTCCAGGGGGCTTAGGACCCAGTACTTC.

The rearrangement uses TRBV7-6 and TRBJ2-5, with D tentatively TRBD1 (6 bases). This CDR3 spans 14 amino acids. The germline CDR1 and CDR2 sequences are SGHVS and FNYEAQ. V lost 3 bases, J lost 4 bases, and 12 bases lay in between. CDR3 coding DNA: TGTGCCAGCAGCTTCAGGGGTCGCGCAGAGACCCAGTACTTC. Encoded protein: CASSFRGRAETQYF.

The chain employs TRBV2 and TRBJ2-7; 9 positions match TRBD1. This CDR3 region has 16 residues. From germline, CDR1 is SNHLY and CDR2 FYNNEI. V trimming: 5 bases; J trimming: 1 base; junction bases outside the gene matches: 9. The CDR3 DNA sequence: TGTGCCAGCAGTATCGGGCCGGGACAGGGATCCTACGAGCAGTACTTC. It is translated as CASSIGPGQGSYEQYF.

The chain uses TRBV9 and TRBJ2-2; 8 bases are a match to TRBD2. J gave up 3 bases and V 1 base, and 11 bases lay outside the gene matches. The CDR3 covers 18 residues. CDR1 is SGDLS and CDR2 is YYNGEE in the germline V gene. The CDR3 loop reads CASSVRLRLAGYTGELFF. CDR3 DNA sequence: TGTGCCAGCAGCGTAAGGTTACGGCTAGCGGGCTACACCGGGGAGCTGTTTTTT. The entire variable domain, with the rest obtained from reference TRBV9 and TRBJ2-2, is as follows: DSGVTQTPKHLITATGQRVTLRCSPRSGDLSVYWYQQSLDQGLQFLIQYYNGEERAKGNILERFSAQQFPDLHSELNLSSLELGDSALYFCASSVRLRLAGYTGELFFGEGSRLTVL.

The V gene is TRBV7-2, the J gene TRBJ2-3; 12 nucleotides match TRBD2. Per the germline V gene, CDR1 is SGHTA and CDR2 is FQGNSA. CDR3 length: 18 residues. The junction had 8 bases not matched to a gene; V was cut back by 1 base and J by 3 bases. The CDR3 DNA reads TGTGCCAGCAGCTTAGTTTACCTAGCGGGGGGGCGGACAGATACGCAGTATTTT. Its translation: CASSLVYLAGGRTDTQYF.

The chain joins TRBV5-6 to TRBJ2-7; 8 bases line up with TRBD2. Germline V gene lookup returns CDR1 SGHDT and CDR2 YYEEEE. With V trimmed by 3 bases and J by 3 bases, 17 bases remained unmatched. The CDR3 is 18 residues long. This chain's CDR3 is CASSSWTGTRRGVYEQYF. CDR3 in DNA: TGTGCCAGCAGCTCCTGGACCGGGACTAGGAGGGGAGTCTACGAGCAGTACTTC.

The chain recombines TRBV4-1 with TRBJ2-7, with 10 bases fitting TRBD1. V dropped 4 bases and J dropped 3; count of bases not matched to a gene: 15. This CDR3 has 18 amino acids. Per germline, CDR1 MGHRA and CDR2 YSYEKL. DNA of the CDR3: TGCGCCAGCAGCCTGGAGCCTTTCGTAGACAGGGGGCACTACGAGCAGTACTTC. This sequence encodes CASSLEPFVDRGHYEQYF.